These 21 T cell receptor beta chains originate from one sample sequenced in a study of T cell responses to AZD1222 COVID-19 vaccine. Some clones are missing from TCRdb's copy, which holds only in-frame ones; the method was immunoSEQ multiplex PCR. The table has 95,000 to 130,000 clones, 85% to 95% seen once. The sequenced sample was peripheral blood, obtained on day 0 of AZD1222 vaccination. The receptors come from an adult in good health.

The rearrangement links TRBV3-1 (or the pseudogene TRBV3-2) to TRBJ2-6, with a tentative D call TRBD1 (5 bases). The CDR3 extends over 18 amino acids. Germline-derived CDR1 and CDR2 are LGHDT and YNNKEL (reference sequence). V was pared by 4 bases and J by 0 bases, with 16 bases between. DNA of the CDR3: TGTGCCAGCAGCCTGACGGGTGGGGCCCTCTCTGGGGCCAACGTCCTGACTTTC. This gives the protein CASSLTGGALSGANVLTF.

The chain is built from TRBV7-9 and TRBJ1-1, with D uncertain. The CDR3 totals 13 residues. Germline V gene data show CDR1 as SEHNR and CDR2 as FQNEAQ (reference sequence). Trimming left V 3 bases short and J 1 base short, with 6 bases between. In DNA form, the CDR3 reads TGTGCCAGCAGCTTCGACCAGAACACTGAAGCTTTCTTT. Its protein is CASSFDQNTEAFF.

This chain joins TRBV6-5 and TRBJ1-2, with unresolved D. V lost 6 bases, J lost 14 bases, and 19 bases lay in between. Looked up from germline, CDR1 is MNHEY and CDR2 is SVGAGI. CDR3 length equals 12 residues. CDR3 sequence: CASSARAGRLTF. The CDR3 DNA reads as TGTGCCAGCAGCGCCCGGGCAGGCCGCTTGACCTTC.

The chain uses TRBV28 and TRBJ1-2, with 7 bases fitting TRBD1. The germline V gene has CDR1 MDHEN and CDR2 SYDVKM. The CDR3 consists of 13 residues. J gave up 5 bases and V 7 bases, and 7 bases lay outside the gene matches. CDR3 residues: CASNPTGRYGYTF. The DNA for the CDR3 is TGTGCCAGCAACCCGACAGGGAGGTATGGCTACACCTTC.

The CDR3 DNA is TGCGCCAGCAGAGGGGTACTTCTAAACACTGAAGCTTTCTTT. This translates into CASRGVLLNTEAFF. The chain is built from TRBV4-1 and TRBJ1-1; D might be TRBD1 (5 bases). Trimming took 6 bases from V and 2 from J, leaving 13 bases between them. This CDR3 is 14 amino acids long. CDR1 is MGHRA, CDR2 YSYEKL, per germline.

This clone was detected once. This chain uses TRBV27 with TRBJ1-6; maybe TRBD1 (5 bases). V was cut by 5 bases and J by 0 bases, with 14 bases left in between. The germline gives CDR1 MNHEY, CDR2 SMNVEV (reference sequence). The CDR3 is 17 amino acids. CDR3: CASSRRGTSSYNSPLHF. CDR3 coding DNA: TGTGCCAGCAGTCGACGGGGGACGAGCTCCTATAATTCACCCCTCCACTTT.

The sample holds one count of this clone. This chain links TRBV7-9 with TRBJ2-3; D is possibly TRBD1 or TRBD2 (6 bases each). Germline V CDR1 and CDR2: SEHNR, FQNEAQ (reference sequence). The V and J ends lost 11 bases and 2 bases respectively, with 17 bases between them. There are 14 residues in the CDR3. Written as DNA, the CDR3 is TGTGCCTCCGGAGGGGGTTTCTTCACAGATACGCAGTATTTT. It codes for CASGGGFFTDTQYF.

The chain uses TRBV3-1 (or the pseudogene TRBV3-2) and TRBJ1-1; D is possibly TRBD1 (5 bases). The germline V gene has CDR1 LGHDT and CDR2 YNNKEL (reference sequence). The CDR3 loop spans 14 amino acids. The V gene lost 2 bases and the J gene lost 6 bases, with 13 bases spanning the gap. The CDR3 nucleotides are TGTGCCAGCAGCCAATCGGGGGTGAGGGCTGAAGCTTTCTTT. It encodes CASSQSGVRAEAFF.

The chain is built from TRBV18 and TRBJ2-3; maybe TRBD2 (6 bases). Germline V gives CDR1 KGHSH, CDR2 LQKENI. The CDR3 runs to 14 residues. The ends were cut back, 6 bases at V and 0 bases at J, with 10 bases in the middle. The chain's CDR3 is CASSTAGSTDTQYF. CDR3 coding DNA: TGTGCCAGCTCGACAGCGGGTAGCACAGATACGCAGTATTTT.

This clone appeared once. The chain employs TRBV28 and TRBJ1-2, with 7 bases aligning to TRBD1. The junction had 15 bases not matched to a gene; V was cut back by 11 bases and J by 9 bases. The CDR3 length is 13 residues. Germline V lookup: CDR1 MDHEN, CDR2 SYDVKM. CDR3 bases: TGTGCCGGAGCGACCGGGACAGCTTATAGCTACACCTTC. This sequence encodes CAGATGTAYSYTF.

This clone was found once. The chain couples TRBV5-1 to TRBJ2-7, with a possible D match to TRBD2 (5 bases). Germline V gene data show CDR1 as SGHRS and CDR2 as YFSETQ. Trimming stripped 3 bases from V and 3 bases from J, with 13 bases between. The CDR3 length is 14 residues. CDR3 in DNA: TGCGCCAGCAGCTCCCAGGAGGTAGACTACGAGCAGTACTTC. This gives the protein CASSSQEVDYEQYF.

This clone was seen just once. The chain joins TRBV6-1 to TRBJ1-1, with 9 positions matching TRBD1. Trimming removed 3 bases from V and 2 bases from J; junction bases left unmatched: 1. There are 14 residues in the CDR3. Per the germline V gene, CDR1 is MNHNS and CDR2 is SASEGT. Here the CDR3 reads CASSEGQGNTEAFF. CDR3 nucleotides: TGTGCCAGCAGTGAGGGACAGGGAAACACTGAAGCTTTCTTT.

This clone was observed once. The chain is built from TRBV29-1 and TRBJ2-2, with unresolved D. V was shortened by 4 bases and J by 5 bases, with 5 bases between the two germline ends. Germline CDR1 SQVTM, CDR2 ANQGSEA. The CDR3 covers 11 residues. The CDR3 DNA sequence: TGCAGCGTTGTCGGGACCGGGGAGCTGTTTTTT. Translating it yields CSVVGTGELFF.

The CDR3 loop reads CASSLEGTGTIYF. Written as DNA, the CDR3 is TGTGCCAGCAGCTTAGAGGGGACAGGCACCATATATTTT. The rearrangement uses TRBV7-2 and TRBJ1-3; 8 bases line up with TRBD1. Trimming removed 1 base from V and 9 bases from J; junction bases left unmatched: 2. The CDR3 contains 13 residues. Germline loops: CDR1 SGHTA, CDR2 FQGNSA.

This rearrangement joins TRBV5-5 to TRBJ2-2, with D perhaps being TRBD1 or TRBD2 (5 bases each). Germline V gives CDR1 SGHKS, CDR2 YYEKEE (reference sequence). V was trimmed by 1 base and J by 2 bases, leaving 9 bases between them. The CDR3 is 15 residues long. CDR3 sequence: CASSLYGGNTGELFF. As DNA, the CDR3 is TGTGCCAGCAGCTTGTATGGGGGAAACACCGGGGAGCTGTTTTTT.

The chain joins TRBV28 to TRBJ1-4; 7 bases are shared with TRBD1. CDR3 length: 15 residues. The germline gives CDR1 MDHEN, CDR2 SYDVKM. V was pared by 2 bases and J by 5 bases, with 5 bases of the junction left unmatched. CDR3 sequence: CASSLAGTANEKLFF. CDR3 nucleotide sequence: TGTGCCAGCAGTTTAGCCGGGACAGCAAATGAAAAACTGTTTTTT. The whole variable domain, remainder taken from reference TRBV28 and TRBJ1-4, is DVKVTQSSRYLVKRTGEKVFLECVQDMDHENMFWYRQDPGLGLRLIYFSYDVKMKEKGDIPEGYSVSREKKERFSLILESASTNQTSMYLCASSLAGTANEKLFFGSGTQLSVL.

The V call is TRBV3-1 (or the pseudogene TRBV3-2), the J call TRBJ2-5; 9 bases are a match to TRBD2. This CDR3 has 15 residues. Looked up from germline, CDR1 is LGHDT and CDR2 is YNNKEL (reference sequence). Unmatched junction bases numbered 7, after V lost 0 bases and J lost 8 bases. The CDR3 loop is CASSQDASGVNTQYF. In nucleotides, the CDR3 is TGTGCCAGCAGCCAAGATGCTAGCGGGGTTAATACCCAGTACTTC.

The chain is built from TRBV2 and TRBJ2-7; D call uncertain. V was shortened by 6 bases and J by 3 bases, with 15 bases between the two germline ends. This CDR3 is built from 14 residues. Germline V gives CDR1 SNHLY, CDR2 FYNNEI. This chain's CDR3 is CASSGSLWGYEQYF. CDR3 coding DNA: TGTGCCAGCAGCGGGTCCCTTTGGGGCTACGAGCAGTACTTC.

Only one count was recorded for this clone. The gene calls are TRBV7-9 and TRBJ1-5; no clear D. Germline assignment: CDR1 SEHNR and CDR2 FQNEAQ (reference sequence). V was trimmed by 3 bases and J by 7 bases, leaving 10 bases between them. CDR3 length: 13 amino acids. CDR3 in DNA: TGTGCCAGCAGCTTTAGAGACAACCAGCCCCAGCATTTT. Protein product: CASSFRDNQPQHF.

This chain connects TRBV5-4 to TRBJ2-3, with 7 bases identical to TRBD2. V gave up 4 bases and J gave up 0 bases; unmatched junction bases: 5. Per germline, CDR1 SGHNT and CDR2 YYREEE (reference sequence). This CDR3 contains 15 residues. In nucleotides, the CDR3 is TGTGCCAGCAGCCCACTAGCGAAGAGCACAGATACGCAGTATTTT. It codes for CASSPLAKSTDTQYF. Drawing the rest from reference TRBV5-4 and TRBJ2-3, the complete variable domain is ETGVTQSPTHLIKTRGQQVTLRCSSQSGHNTVSWYQQALGQGPQFIFQYYREEENGRGNFPPRFSGLQFPNYSSELNVNALELDDSALYLCASSPLAKSTDTQYFGPGTRLTVL.

The chain joins TRBV7-2 to TRBJ2-4; a possible D gene is TRBD2 (6 bases). Germline V gives CDR1 SGHTA, CDR2 FQGNSA. The ends were cut back, 5 bases at V and 6 bases at J, with 14 bases in the middle. The CDR3 contains 14 residues. CDR3 nucleotides: TGTGCCAGCAGCCTGGACTATTCAGCAAACATTCAGTACTTC. As protein: CASSLDYSANIQYF.